Presented here are 27 T cell receptor beta chains from one specimen sequenced in a study of cytomegalovirus exposure and HLA in healthy donors. PCR was performed using 60 Vbeta and 13 Jbeta primers. The data were produced by immunoSEQ multiplex PCR, yet TCRdb's version contains in-frame clones alone and is incomplete. The sample has roughly 180,000 clones, about 77% seen once. The sample comprised PBMCs. The receptors were gathered from a female donor in good health and CMV-seronegative.

V usage is TRBV5-8 and J usage is TRBJ2-3; TRBD2 aligns across 9 bases. V lost 3 bases and J lost 2; bases outside the gene matches: 10. The CDR3 has 17 amino acids. The germline V gene has CDR1 SGHTS and CDR2 YDEGEE. This chain's CDR3 is CASSWTGTSRTTDTQYF. In DNA, the CDR3 is TGTGCCAGCAGCTGGACCGGGACTAGCAGGACCACAGATACGCAGTATTTT.

This chain uses TRBV29-1 with TRBJ1-1; possibly TRBD1 for D (5 bases). Germline values: CDR1 SQVTM, CDR2 ANQGSEA. V was clipped by 6 bases and J by 3 bases, with 17 bases between them. CDR3 length: 14 amino acids. The CDR3 sequence is CSVTWGGLDTEAFF. In DNA form, the CDR3 reads TGCAGCGTCACCTGGGGGGGGTTGGACACTGAAGCTTTCTTT.

V and J are TRBV5-1 and TRBJ2-2; TRBD2 matches 12 bases. Germline trimming cut 0 bases from V and 3 bases from J; bases unmatched to any gene: 6. This CDR3 comprises 18 residues. CDR1 and CDR2 from the germline V gene are SGHRS and YFSETQ. As DNA, the CDR3 is TGCGCCAGCAGCTTGGTGGCTAGCGGGAGGGCCGACACCGGGGAGCTGTTTTTT. Its protein is CASSLVASGRADTGELFF.

J is TRBJ2-4 and V is TRBV4-2; 7 bases line up with TRBD2. Unmatched junction bases numbered 8, after V lost 0 bases and J lost 12 bases. CDR1 LGHNA and CDR2 YNFKEQ come from the germline V gene. The CDR3 loop spans 14 amino acids. Written as DNA, the CDR3 is TGTGCCAGCAGCCAAGAACAGAGGGAGGGCGGTCAGTACTTC. This translates into CASSQEQREGGQYF.

The V and J genes are TRBV28 and TRBJ1-5; D remains unclear. The CDR3 runs to 14 residues. V was pared by 6 bases and J by 3 bases, with 12 bases between. Germline assignment: CDR1 MDHEN and CDR2 SYDVKM. The CDR3 here is CASSFGIHNQPQHF. The DNA of the CDR3 is TGTGCCAGCAGCTTCGGGATCCACAATCAGCCCCAGCATTTT.

The genes are TRBV25-1 and TRBJ1-6; the D gene is possibly TRBD1 (6 bases). The V end lost 2 bases, the J end lost 9 bases, and 11 bases lay between the germline ends. This CDR3 spans 14 amino acids. In germline, CDR1 is MGHDK, CDR2 SYGVNS. As DNA, the CDR3 is TGTGCCAGCAGTGAAGGGGGCTGGGGTTCACCCCTCCACTTT. The encoded protein is CASSEGGWGSPLHF.

V usage is TRBV18 and J usage is TRBJ2-1; 9 positions match TRBD2. Germline values: CDR1 KGHSH, CDR2 LQKENI. The trim removed 8 bases at V and 8 bases at J, leaving 10 bases unmatched. This CDR3 contains 14 residues. CDR3 protein: CASGRREGNDEQFF. CDR3 in DNA: TGTGCCAGCGGGCGGCGGGAGGGCAACGATGAGCAGTTCTTC.

The chain has TRBV4-1 and TRBJ1-3, with TRBD1 as a possible D gene (5 bases). This CDR3 contains 16 residues. Germline assignment: CDR1 MGHRA and CDR2 YSYEKL. V lost 4 bases to trimming and J lost 5 bases, with 18 bases between them. The CDR3 coding sequence is TGCGCCAGCAGCCCCCCCCAGGGCCCGCGGAGAAACACCATATATTTT. It encodes CASSPPQGPRRNTIYF.

As DNA, the CDR3 is TGTGCCAGCAGCTTAGCCTCGATGTCGGGCACTGAAGCTTTCTTT. Encoded protein: CASSLASMSGTEAFF. The chain combines TRBV7-8 with TRBJ1-1, with D hard to call. The CDR3 runs 15 residues. CDR1 SGHVS and CDR2 FQNEAQ come from the germline V gene. With 0 bases removed from V and 4 bases from J, the gap between germline ends came to 12 bases. Combining the CDR3 with reference TRBV7-8 and TRBJ1-1 gives the whole variable domain GAGVSQSPRYKVAKRGQDVALRCDPISGHVSLFWYQQALGQGPEFLTYFQNEAQLDKSGLPSDRFFAERPEGSVSTLKIQRTQQEDSAVYLCASSLASMSGTEAFFGQGTRLTVV.

This clone was seen just once. The CDR3 region is CASSQRGKQYF. CDR3 sequence (DNA): TGTGCCAGCAGTCAAAGGGGAAAGCAGTACTTC. The genes are TRBV28 and TRBJ2-7; a possible D gene is TRBD1 (5 bases). V was trimmed by 5 bases and J by 8 bases, leaving 10 bases between them. The CDR3 length is 11 residues. In germline, CDR1 is MDHEN, CDR2 SYDVKM. Together with reference TRBV28 and TRBJ2-7, the CDR3 gives the full variable domain: DVKVTQSSRYLVKRTGEKVFLECVQDMDHENMFWYRQDPGLGLRLIYFSYDVKMKEKGDIPEGYSVSREKKERFSLILESASTNQTSMYLCASSQRGKQYFGPGTRLTVT.

The chain employs TRBV28 and TRBJ2-3; D may be TRBD2 (6 bases). This CDR3 is 13 amino acids long. Germline CDR1 MDHEN, CDR2 SYDVKM. Trimming shortened V by 1 base and J by 5 bases, and 7 bases separated the two germline ends. CDR3 region: CASSLSGGDTQYF. The CDR3, as DNA: TGTGCCAGCAGTTTATCCGGGGGAGATACGCAGTATTTT.

On this clone itself: Other DNA sequences of this sample code for an identical CDR3. This sequence joins TRBV27 and TRBJ2-3; TRBD2 agrees at 7 bases. With 2 bases clipped from V and 2 bases from J, the junction kept 4 bases outside the gene matches. Germline CDR1 MNHEY, CDR2 SMNVEV (reference sequence). This CDR3 region has 15 residues. DNA for the CDR3: TGTGCCAGCAGTTTACGGGCGGGAGACACAGATACGCAGTATTTT. As protein: CASSLRAGDTDTQYF.

CDR3 sequence: CASSWGREPGNTIYF. As DNA, the CDR3 is TGTGCCAGCAGCTGGGGTCGGGAACCAGGAAACACCATATATTTT. The chain links TRBV7-9 to TRBJ1-3; D call uncertain. The V and J ends lost 4 bases and 4 bases respectively, with 14 bases between them. The CDR3 is made up of 15 amino acids. In germline, CDR1 is SEHNR, CDR2 FQNEAQ (reference sequence).

The rearrangement uses TRBV6-5 and TRBJ1-2, with TRBD1 identical over 10 bases. CDR1 and CDR2 (germline): MNHEY, SVGAGI. V lost 1 base, J lost 9 bases, and 8 bases stayed unmatched. The CDR3 totals 15 residues. As DNA, the CDR3 is TGTGCCAGCAGTTACTATGGGGGACAGGGGATGCGCTACACCTTC. Its protein is CASSYYGGQGMRYTF.

The V and J genes are TRBV19 and TRBJ2-7; TRBD1 matches 10 bases. CDR1 is LNHDA and CDR2 is SQIVND in the germline V gene (reference sequence). V trimming: 2 bases; J trimming: 2 bases; junction bases outside the gene matches: 3. The length of the CDR3 is 15 residues. In nucleotides, the CDR3 is TGTGCCAGTAGTATATCCGGACAGGGGGCCTACGAGCAGTACTTC. Its translation: CASSISGQGAYEQYF.

This chain links TRBV19 with TRBJ2-6, with D unresolved. Deletions cut 3 bases from V and 0 bases from J, with 9 bases between. In germline, CDR1 is LNHDA, CDR2 SQIVND (reference sequence). The CDR3 length is 16 residues. CDR3 residues: CASSINRVSGANVLTF. CDR3 nucleotide sequence: TGTGCCAGTAGTATTAACAGAGTCTCTGGGGCCAACGTCCTGACTTTC.

The rearrangement joins TRBV6-1 to TRBJ1-5, with D tentatively TRBD1 (5 bases). The CDR3 covers 14 residues. V was shortened by 5 bases and J by 0 bases, with 8 bases between the two germline ends. Per germline, CDR1 MNHNS and CDR2 SASEGT. The CDR3 DNA follows: TGTGCCAGCAGTCAGGGAAATAGCAATCAGCCCCAGCATTTT. Its protein is CASSQGNSNQPQHF.

Remarks on this clone: At the DNA level, this CDR3 is encoded by other sequences in the same sample as well. The rearrangement joins TRBV5-5 to TRBJ2-3; D uncertain. Germline lookup yields CDR1 SGHKS and CDR2 YYEKEE (reference sequence). Trimming took 0 bases from V and 3 from J, leaving 2 bases between them. The CDR3 runs 12 residues. CDR3 nucleotide sequence: TGTGCCAGCAGCTTGGCGACAGATACGCAGTATTTT. Translating it yields CASSLATDTQYF.

The CDR3 coding sequence is TGCGCCAGCAGCTTGGGGTGGGACAGGGGAGCCGAGCAGTACTTC. Encoded protein: CASSLGWDRGAEQYF. The chain links TRBV5-1 to TRBJ2-7, with TRBD1 matching over 10 bases. Trimming at V came to 0 bases and at J to 6 bases, leaving 6 bases not matched to a gene. Germline CDR1 and CDR2: SGHRS and YFSETQ. The CDR3 consists of 15 residues.

V is TRBV7-3 and J is TRBJ1-1; no firm D call. Trimming cost V 4 bases and J 1 base, with 7 bases left between them. This CDR3 spans 13 amino acids. Germline CDR1 and CDR2: SGHTA and FQGTGA. This chain's CDR3 is CASSYGRNTEAFF. In DNA, the CDR3 is TGTGCCAGCAGCTACGGGAGGAACACTGAAGCTTTCTTT.

The chain recombines TRBV7-6 with TRBJ2-7; D may be TRBD2 (5 bases). CDR1 SGHVS and CDR2 FNYEAQ come from the germline V gene. With 1 base removed from V and 3 bases from J, the gap between germline ends came to 19 bases. The CDR3 contains 17 residues. The DNA of the CDR3 is TGTGCCAGCAGCTTAGTGTCCCGCGACGAGGGTAACTACGAGCAGTACTTC. This sequence encodes CASSLVSRDEGNYEQYF.

This clone was picked up one time. This chain links TRBV2 with TRBJ2-2, with TRBD2 identical over 11 bases. The J segment lost 7 bases and the V segment lost 2 bases, leaving 6 bases of the junction unmatched. This CDR3 has 16 amino acids. From germline, CDR1 is SNHLY and CDR2 FYNNEI. In nucleotides, the CDR3 is TGTGCCAGCAGTGAATTAACTAGCGGGAGCCACGGGGAGCTGTTTTTT. It translates to CASSELTSGSHGELFF.

V and J are TRBV6-6 and TRBJ2-1; 11 nucleotides line up with TRBD2. Germline V gene data show CDR1 as MNHNY and CDR2 as SVGAGI (reference sequence). The CDR3 totals 15 residues. The V and J ends lost 6 bases and 1 base, in that order; junction bases with no gene match: 2. This CDR3 is CASRTSGSSYNEQFF. As DNA, the CDR3 is TGTGCCAGCAGAACTAGCGGGAGTTCCTACAATGAGCAGTTCTTC.

This chain links TRBV7-8 with TRBJ2-3; D call uncertain. The V and J ends lost 1 base and 3 bases respectively, with 8 bases between them. Germline CDR1 and CDR2: SGHVS and FQNEAQ. This CDR3 has 14 amino acids. The CDR3: CASSLGVSTDTQYF. The DNA of the CDR3 is TGTGCCAGCAGCTTAGGAGTATCGACAGATACGCAGTATTTT.

The chain is built from TRBV21-1 and TRBJ1-3; the D segment call TRBD1 is taken from the table without a DNA check. TRBV21-1 is deemed a pseudogene. The CDR3 is made up of 16 amino acids. The CDR3 DNA follows: TGTGCCAGCAGCAGGGACAGGGACGGCTCTGGAAACACCATATATTTT. It encodes CASSRDRDGSGNTIYF.

The rearrangement joins TRBV28 to TRBJ2-3; D gene ambiguous. Germline lookup yields CDR1 MDHEN and CDR2 SYDVKM. V was trimmed by 2 bases and J by 5 bases, leaving 5 bases between them. The CDR3 runs 12 residues. The CDR3 nucleotides are TGTGCCAGCAGTTTACTGAGAGATACGCAGTATTTT. This gives the protein CASSLLRDTQYF.

V gene TRBV5-4 combines with J gene TRBJ2-7; 12 bases are shared with TRBD2. Trimming removed 0 bases from V and 4 bases from J; junction bases left unmatched: 5. Germline loops: CDR1 SGHNT, CDR2 YYREEE (reference sequence). The length of the CDR3 is 16 residues. Here the CDR3 reads CASSLGLAGGQYEQYF. The CDR3 DNA reads as TGTGCCAGCAGCTTGGGTCTAGCGGGAGGGCAGTACGAGCAGTACTTC.